This T cell receptor beta chain was identified in a study of shared clonotypes between healthy human individuals. Study at large: Researchers drew samples from a couple of women and three men aged 18 to 49. General study points: Among donors, clonotype sharing was expected to be affected by sequencing depth.

V was clipped by 5 bases and J by 3 bases, with 10 bases between them. The CDR3 length is 14 residues. CDR1 is PRHDT, CDR2 FYEKMQ, per germline (reference sequence). Sequenced by immunoSEQ multiplex PCR; TCRdb stores in-frame clones only, minus some. The sample lists more than 2 million clones, less than 95% occurring once. With regard to this clone: Its antigen is not known.

Naive CD8 cells, CD45RO-negative and positively selected for CCR7, excluded terminally differentiated effector memory CD45RA+ cells. This rearrangement joins TRBV13 to TRBJ1-4; unclear D gene. This receptor was taken from a man between 18 and 35 years old in good health. The sequencing input was naive CD8+ T cells sorted from blood. CDR3 nucleotide sequence: TGTGCCAGCAGCCCCCCCTCCGCTAATGAAAAACTGTTTTTT. It yields the protein CASSPPSANEKLFF.